A single sample gave rise to the 13 T cell receptor beta chains below, sequenced in a study of cytomegalovirus exposure and HLA in healthy donors. PCR was performed using 60 Vbeta and 13 Jbeta primers. The data were produced by immunoSEQ multiplex PCR, yet TCRdb's version contains in-frame clones alone and is incomplete. This sample has about 160,000 clones; approximately 81% occur once, and the top ten carry approximately 1.2%. The specimen sequenced was PBMCs. Every receptor here comes from a man in his forties or fifties in good health and CMV-seropositive.

V usage is TRBV2 and J usage is TRBJ1-1, with 7 bases lining up with TRBD1. Germline CDR1 SNHLY, CDR2 FYNNEI. The length of the CDR3 is 14 residues. Trimming removed 5 bases from V and 5 bases from J; junction bases left unmatched: 8. CDR3 nucleotide sequence: TGTGCCAGCAGTACGAGACAGGGAAGGACTGAAGCTTTCTTT. This gives the protein CASSTRQGRTEAFF.

V is TRBV5-1 and J is TRBJ2-2; D is unclear. Germline CDR1 SGHRS, CDR2 YFSETQ. This CDR3 is 14 amino acids long. Trimming cost V 2 bases and J 1 base, with 6 bases left between them. CDR3 in DNA: TGCGCCAGCAGCTTCGGCGGGAACACCGGGGAGCTGTTTTTT. Protein product: CASSFGGNTGELFF.

This chain connects TRBV7-9 to TRBJ2-3; 11 nucleotides align to TRBD2. The trim removed 1 base at V and 2 bases at J, leaving 2 bases unmatched. This CDR3 region has 16 residues. Germline V gives CDR1 SEHNR, CDR2 FQNEAQ (reference sequence). The CDR3 region has the DNA TGTGCCAGCAGCTTAGTAGCGGGAGGGTTCACAGATACGCAGTATTTT. Translating it yields CASSLVAGGFTDTQYF.

This clone was seen more than once but under ten times. The chain employs TRBV10-3 and TRBJ2-3; 13 bases are shared with TRBD2. Losses at the gene ends were 0 bases for V and 2 bases for J; bases not matched to a gene: 5. The CDR3 has 18 residues. The germline V gene encodes CDR1 ENHRY and CDR2 SYGVKD. The CDR3 DNA sequence: TGTGCCATCAGTGAGTCTCCCGGGACTAGCGGGACCACAGATACGCAGTATTTT. Protein: CAISESPGTSGTTDTQYF.

This chain uses TRBV10-1 with TRBJ1-5; 10 bases are a match to TRBD1. CDR1 is WNHNN and CDR2 is SYGVQD in the germline V gene (reference sequence). This CDR3 comprises 15 residues. The J segment lost 8 bases and the V segment lost 7 bases, leaving 11 bases of the junction unmatched. CDR3 sequence reads: CASTHRDRGREPQHF. In DNA, the CDR3 is TGCGCCAGCACCCACCGGGACAGGGGCCGGGAGCCCCAGCATTTT.

The chain recombines TRBV18 with TRBJ2-1, with TRBD2 matching 15 bases. The CDR3 runs to 18 residues. The V segment lost 2 bases and the J segment 8 bases; nucleotides outside the gene matches: 10. Looked up from germline, CDR1 is KGHSH and CDR2 is LQKENI. The CDR3 bases are TGTGCCAGCTCACCAGGACTAGCGGGAGGGCTTTTTAAGGATGAGCAGTTCTTC. Translated, it gives CASSPGLAGGLFKDEQFF.

The genes are TRBV4-3 and TRBJ1-1; the D gene is possibly TRBD1 (6 bases). V lost 6 bases, J lost 0 bases, and 8 bases lay in between. From germline, CDR1 is LGHNA and CDR2 YSLEER. CDR3 length: 13 residues. The CDR3: CASSYRVNTEAFF. The DNA of the CDR3 is TGCGCCAGCAGTTACAGGGTGAACACTGAAGCTTTCTTT.

A few counts support this clone. The chain joins TRBV29-1 to TRBJ1-1, with 8 bases matching TRBD1. The CDR3 runs to 13 residues. The V gene end was trimmed by 6 bases and the J gene end by 2 bases; junction bases not matched to a gene: 5. CDR1 and CDR2 from the germline V gene are SQVTM and ANQGSEA. CDR3 protein: CSVEGQANTEAFF. CDR3 coding DNA: TGCAGCGTGGAGGGACAGGCTAACACTGAAGCTTTCTTT.

The chain carries TRBV5-4 and TRBJ1-5; TRBD1 agrees at 7 bases. V dropped 2 bases and J dropped 7; count of bases not matched to a gene: 6. The CDR3 has 14 amino acids. The germline CDR1 and CDR2 sequences are SGHNT and YYREEE (reference sequence). CDR3 sequence reads: CASSLGGGGQPQHF. The CDR3 nucleotides read TGTGCCAGCAGCTTAGGAGGGGGCGGACAGCCCCAGCATTTT.

The V call is TRBV9, the J call TRBJ2-2; 8 nucleotides line up with TRBD1. Trimming cost V 3 bases and J 4 bases; bases outside gene matches: 14. CDR3 length: 18 amino acids. Looked up from germline, CDR1 is SGDLS and CDR2 is YYNGEE. The CDR3 loop is CASSGRSRGPAFTGELFF. CDR3 DNA sequence: TGTGCCAGCAGCGGACGGTCCAGGGGGCCCGCCTTCACCGGGGAGCTGTTTTTT.

This chain links TRBV4-1 with TRBJ1-6, with 7 bases that match TRBD1. The CDR3 covers 14 residues. V shed 3 bases, J shed 9 bases, and the junction held 5 bases outside the gene matches. Germline V gene lookup returns CDR1 MGHRA and CDR2 YSYEKL. CDR3 region: CASSQLQGPSPLHF. The CDR3, as DNA: TGCGCCAGCAGCCAGTTACAGGGGCCTTCACCCCTCCACTTT.

This clone was seen a single time. V gene TRBV7-9 combines with J gene TRBJ2-7, with D possibly being TRBD1 (6 bases). The CDR3 totals 12 residues. Between the trimmed V and J ends, which lost 5 bases and 5 bases, there was a span of 10 bases. Per the germline V gene, CDR1 is SEHNR and CDR2 is FQNEAQ (reference sequence). The CDR3, as DNA: TGTGCCAGCAGCCGGACAGTACACGAGCAGTACTTC. This translates into CASSRTVHEQYF.

The rearrangement joins TRBV25-1 to TRBJ2-1, with TRBD2 matching over 12 bases. Unmatched junction bases numbered 1, after V lost 4 bases and J lost 6 bases. The CDR3 length is 14 residues. CDR1 and CDR2 (germline): MGHDK, SYGVNS. The CDR3 sequence: CASSGLAGVNEQFF. The CDR3 DNA is TGTGCCAGCAGTGGACTAGCGGGAGTCAATGAGCAGTTCTTC.